This TCR beta chain was sequenced in a study of blood T cells in healthy people across ages. Overall study findings and caveats: PBMCs that were unsorted prevented a conclusive naive versus antigen-experienced comparison. TCR beta diversity, measured per million T cells, fell in a roughly linear way with age.

Peripheral blood samples of around 9.8 milliliters were drawn from each donor. V was shortened by 6 bases and J by 9 bases, with 15 bases between the two germline ends. Germline assignment: CDR1 SQVTM and CDR2 ANQGSEA. This CDR3 is 12 amino acids long. Next came a second PCR, run for roughly 7 to 12 cycles, which used a sample-barcoded 5' primer along with a J-beta primer mix. MiXCR was run by TCRdb on the 5' RACE reads, yielding one entry per CDR3 protein. The sample yields over 1,300,000 distinct CDR3 sequences, almost 60% seen once. About this clonotype: Its matching antigen is unknown.

Source material: blood. This TCR came from a man aged 18 to 29 in good health. The gene calls are TRBV29-1 and TRBJ2-1; TRBD1 is a possible D gene (5 bases). CDR3 DNA: TGCAGCGTAAGAGACAGTAACAGTGAGCAGTTCTTC. It is translated as CSVRDSNSEQFF.